A selection of T cell receptor beta chains follows, all from one sample in a study of cytotoxic CD8 clonotypes in ibrutinib-treated CLL. TCRdb's copy holds only in-frame clones and misses some; the assay was immunoSEQ multiplex PCR. Of about 140,000 clones in the sample, 85% to 95% were seen once. The input for sequencing was PBMCs, taken after 12 months of ibrutinib treatment. The receptors here all came from a human donor with chronic lymphocytic leukemia. Each CDR3 is given without its conserved first and last residue.

cdr3_aa v_call cdr3_length j_call
ASSSAPQETQY TRBV19 11 TRBJ2-5
TSSPAGEPPYEQY TRBV1 13 TRBJ2-7
ASSFRGDTQY TRBV28 10 TRBJ2-3
ASSLNSLVGEDTQY TRBV5-1 14 TRBJ2-3
ASSILRDGNEKLF TRBV19 13 TRBJ1-4
ASSRSGSPDNEQF TRBV27 13 TRBJ2-1
ASSLASVDKEY TRBV7-9 11 TRBJ2-4
ASSEPTSRSQY TRBV25-1 11 TRBJ2-3
ASSDRTGGYGYT TRBV6-4 12 TRBJ1-2
ASGLGTTGYATEAF TRBV28 14 TRBJ1-1
ASSTRTSGRVDTQY TRBV11-1 14 TRBJ2-3
ASSLAVNEAF TRBV11-2 10 TRBJ1-1
ASSSQGTPYEQY TRBV19 12 TRBJ2-7
ASSEGSGNEKLF TRBV9 12 TRBJ1-4
ASSEYPGYT TRBV6-1 9 TRBJ1-2
ASRTGTSAQETQY TRBV7-8 13 TRBJ2-5
ASSGGGSFSNYGYT TRBV7-8 14 TRBJ1-2
ASSDDTQGAREKLF TRBV5-4 14 TRBJ1-4
ASSLSLAGGNEQF TRBV7-3 13 TRBJ2-1
ASSELEAPSTDTQY TRBV25-1 14 TRBJ2-3
ASSHRQGPGGYT TRBV14 12 TRBJ1-2
ASSQIPGGIADTQY TRBV14 14 TRBJ2-3
ASSFRGAGTDTQY TRBV28 13 TRBJ2-3
ASTKRGLNYGYT TRBV6-5 12 TRBJ1-2
ASRPLAGVQETQY TRBV7-8 13 TRBJ2-5
ASSSPTDRTQETQY TRBV5-4 14 TRBJ2-5
ASTLSGGNQPQH TRBV19 12 TRBJ1-5
ASKLIDREAF TRBV7-6 10 TRBJ1-1
ASSPKETQY TRBV13 9 TRBJ2-5
AISEWEDYEQY TRBV10-3 11 TRBJ2-7
ASSQDAEQPQH TRBV4-1 11 TRBJ1-5
ASSLRDGDEAF TRBV7-9 11 TRBJ1-1
ASSLVGAGLFTDTQY TRBV7-2 15 TRBJ2-3
ASSLAGPANYGYT TRBV5-4 13 TRBJ1-2
ASSREQGIRNEQF TRBV5-1 13 TRBJ2-1
ASSQIIRGQGEQY TRBV14 13 TRBJ2-7
ASSQGPAGVPDTQY TRBV11-2 14 TRBJ2-3
ASSFGDQPQH TRBV7-9 10 TRBJ1-5
ATSRDRRSEKTEAF TRBV15 14 TRBJ1-1
ASSLVSGRGSDTQY TRBV7-2 14 TRBJ2-3
ASSLAGQGNSPLH TRBV13 13 TRBJ1-6
ASSTRQGQMVSYEQY TRBV7-2 15 TRBJ2-7
ASSLPGSYGYT TRBV7-9 11 TRBJ1-2
ASSLRQGGTDTQY TRBV28 13 TRBJ2-3
ASSPPRTPGWKNEKLF TRBV18 16 TRBJ1-4
ASSQGSGTTDTQY TRBV2 13 TRBJ2-3
ATTSGLAKNIQY TRBV19 12 TRBJ2-4
ASSIVPDYEQY TRBV19 11 TRBJ2-7
ASRPRQGPGEKLF TRBV6-5 13 TRBJ1-4
ASTHLADNTGELF TRBV7-2 13 TRBJ2-2
AISESLGGYGYT TRBV10-3 12 TRBJ1-2
ASSPPSRQEIQY TRBV18 12 TRBJ2-5
ASSVAGLADSYNEQF TRBV9 15 TRBJ2-1
ASSLKVSSGNTIY TRBV5-1 13 TRBJ1-3
ASSLNLESRNTIY TRBV18 13 TRBJ1-3
ASSGKRVWDYEQY TRBV25-1 13 TRBJ2-7
ASSQAGSYT TRBV4-3 9 TRBJ1-2